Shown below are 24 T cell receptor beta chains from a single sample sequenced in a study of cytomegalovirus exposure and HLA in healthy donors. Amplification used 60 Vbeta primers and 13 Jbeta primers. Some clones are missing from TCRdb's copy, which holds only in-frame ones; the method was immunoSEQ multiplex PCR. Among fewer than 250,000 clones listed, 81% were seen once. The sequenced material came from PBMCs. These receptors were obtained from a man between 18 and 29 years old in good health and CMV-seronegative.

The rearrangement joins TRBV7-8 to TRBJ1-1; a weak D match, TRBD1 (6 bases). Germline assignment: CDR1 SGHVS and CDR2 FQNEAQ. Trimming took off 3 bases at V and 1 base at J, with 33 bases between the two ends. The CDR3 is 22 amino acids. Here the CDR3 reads CASSFGRSLLLNRDIQNTEAFF. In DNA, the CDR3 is TGTGCCAGCAGCTTTGGCCGTTCCCTTTTGCTAAATCGGGACATCCAGAACACTGAAGCTTTCTTT.

The CDR3 loop is CASSDRQNNEQFF. In nucleotides, the CDR3 is TGTGCCAGTAGTGACCGACAGAACAATGAGCAGTTCTTC. The V and J genes are TRBV19 and TRBJ2-1; weak D call: TRBD1 (5 bases). Trimming took 5 bases from V and 5 from J, leaving 10 bases between them. CDR3 length: 13 amino acids. Germline V CDR1 and CDR2: LNHDA, SQIVND (reference sequence).

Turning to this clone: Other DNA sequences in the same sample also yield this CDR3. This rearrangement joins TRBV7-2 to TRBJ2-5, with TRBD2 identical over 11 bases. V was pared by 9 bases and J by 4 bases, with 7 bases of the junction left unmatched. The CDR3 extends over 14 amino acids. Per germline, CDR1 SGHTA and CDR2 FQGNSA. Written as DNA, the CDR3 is TGTGCCAGTCGCCTAGCGGGGGGCGTAGAGACCCAGTACTTC. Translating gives CASRLAGGVETQYF.

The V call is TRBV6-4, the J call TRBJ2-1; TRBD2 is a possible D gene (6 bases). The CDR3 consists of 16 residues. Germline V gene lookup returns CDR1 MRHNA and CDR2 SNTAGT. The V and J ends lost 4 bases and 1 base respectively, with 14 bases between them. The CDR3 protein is CASSAKGLNSYNEQFF. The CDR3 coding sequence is TGTGCCAGCAGTGCGAAAGGACTAAATTCCTACAATGAGCAGTTCTTC.

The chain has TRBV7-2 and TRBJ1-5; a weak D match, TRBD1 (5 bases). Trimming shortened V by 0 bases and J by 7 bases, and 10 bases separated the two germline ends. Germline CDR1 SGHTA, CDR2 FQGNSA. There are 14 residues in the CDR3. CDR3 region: CASSLATAIQPQHF. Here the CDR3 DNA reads TGTGCCAGCAGCTTAGCGACAGCGATCCAGCCCCAGCATTTT.

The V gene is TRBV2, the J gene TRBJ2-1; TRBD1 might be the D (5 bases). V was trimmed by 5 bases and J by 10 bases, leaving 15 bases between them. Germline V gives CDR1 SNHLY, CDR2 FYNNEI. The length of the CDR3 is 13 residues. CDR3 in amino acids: CASSYTKQGEQFF. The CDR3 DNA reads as TGTGCCAGCAGTTACACCAAGCAGGGCGAGCAGTTCTTC.

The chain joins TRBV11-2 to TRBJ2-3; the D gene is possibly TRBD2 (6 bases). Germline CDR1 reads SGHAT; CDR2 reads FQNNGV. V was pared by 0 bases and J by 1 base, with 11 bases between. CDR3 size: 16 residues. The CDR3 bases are TGTGCCAGCAGCTTAGATGCGGGCGGGGGCACAGATACGCAGTATTTT. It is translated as CASSLDAGGGTDTQYF.

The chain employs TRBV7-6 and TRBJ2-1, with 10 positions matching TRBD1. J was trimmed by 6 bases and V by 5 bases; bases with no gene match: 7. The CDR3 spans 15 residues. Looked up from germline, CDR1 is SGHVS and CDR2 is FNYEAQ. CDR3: CASSPDRGPGNEQFF. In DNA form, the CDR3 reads TGTGCCAGCAGCCCTGACAGGGGGCCAGGCAATGAGCAGTTCTTC.

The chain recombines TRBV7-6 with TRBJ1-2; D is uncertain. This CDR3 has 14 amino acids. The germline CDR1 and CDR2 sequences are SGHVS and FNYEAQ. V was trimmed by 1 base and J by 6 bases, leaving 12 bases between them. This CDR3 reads CASSLGYHQDGYTF. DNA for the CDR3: TGTGCCAGCAGCTTAGGATATCATCAGGATGGCTACACCTTC.

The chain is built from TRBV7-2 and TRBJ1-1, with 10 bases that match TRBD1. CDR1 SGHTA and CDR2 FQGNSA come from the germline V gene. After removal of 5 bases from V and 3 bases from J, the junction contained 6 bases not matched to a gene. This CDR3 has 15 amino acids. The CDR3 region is CASSPRTGGDTEAFF. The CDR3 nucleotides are TGTGCCAGCAGCCCCAGGACAGGGGGGGACACTGAAGCTTTCTTT.

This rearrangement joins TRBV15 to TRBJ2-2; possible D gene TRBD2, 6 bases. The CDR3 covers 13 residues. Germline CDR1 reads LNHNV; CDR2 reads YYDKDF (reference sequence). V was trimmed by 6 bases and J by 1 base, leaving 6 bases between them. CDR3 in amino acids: CATRRENTGELFF. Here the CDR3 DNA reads TGTGCCACCAGGCGGGAGAACACCGGGGAGCTGTTTTTT.

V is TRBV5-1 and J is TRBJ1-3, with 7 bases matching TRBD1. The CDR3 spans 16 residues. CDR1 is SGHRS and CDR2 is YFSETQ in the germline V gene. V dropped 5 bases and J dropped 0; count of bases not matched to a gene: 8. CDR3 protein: CASRSDGTASGNTIYF. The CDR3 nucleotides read TGCGCCAGCAGGTCAGACGGGACAGCCTCTGGAAACACCATATATTTT.

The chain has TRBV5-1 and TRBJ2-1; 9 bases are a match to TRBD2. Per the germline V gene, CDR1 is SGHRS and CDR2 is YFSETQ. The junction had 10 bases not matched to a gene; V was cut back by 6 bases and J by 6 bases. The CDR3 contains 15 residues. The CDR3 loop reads CASTPGLARFNEQFF. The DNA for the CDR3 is TGCGCCAGCACTCCGGGACTAGCAAGATTCAATGAGCAGTTCTTC.

DNA of the CDR3: TGTGCCAGCAGCGTAGATAGTTACTCCTACAATGAGCAGTTCTTC. It encodes CASSVDSYSYNEQFF. The chain has TRBV9 and TRBJ2-1; D gene uncertain. The CDR3 has 15 amino acids. CDR1 and CDR2 (germline): SGDLS, YYNGEE. V was cut by 0 bases and J by 0 bases, with 7 bases left in between. Full variable domain (rest looked up from reference TRBV9 and TRBJ2-1): DSGVTQTPKHLITATGQRVTLRCSPRSGDLSVYWYQQSLDQGLQFLIQYYNGEERAKGNILERFSAQQFPDLHSELNLSSLELGDSALYFCASSVDSYSYNEQFFGPGTRLTVL.

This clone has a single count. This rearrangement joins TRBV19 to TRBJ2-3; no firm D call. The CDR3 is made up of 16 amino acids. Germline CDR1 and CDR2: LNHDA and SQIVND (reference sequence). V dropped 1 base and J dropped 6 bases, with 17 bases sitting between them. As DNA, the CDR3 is TGTGCCAGTAGTATAGGTGGGCCACTGGTAACCGATACGCAGTATTTT. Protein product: CASSIGGPLVTDTQYF.

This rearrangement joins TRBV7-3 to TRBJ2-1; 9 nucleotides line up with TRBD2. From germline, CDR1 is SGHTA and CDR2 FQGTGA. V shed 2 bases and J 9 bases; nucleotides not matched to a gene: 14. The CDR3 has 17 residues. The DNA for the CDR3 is TGTGCCAGCAGCTTAGGGGCGGCGGGAGGGCCATTAAGTGAGCAGTTCTTC. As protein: CASSLGAAGGPLSEQFF.

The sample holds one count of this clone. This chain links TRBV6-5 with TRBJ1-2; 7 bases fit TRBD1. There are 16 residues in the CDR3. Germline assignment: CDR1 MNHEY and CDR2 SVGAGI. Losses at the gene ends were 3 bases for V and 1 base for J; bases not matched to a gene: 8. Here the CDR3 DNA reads TGTGCCAGCAGTTATGGGGGACGGGACAGTAACTATGGCTACACCTTC. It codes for CASSYGGRDSNYGYTF.

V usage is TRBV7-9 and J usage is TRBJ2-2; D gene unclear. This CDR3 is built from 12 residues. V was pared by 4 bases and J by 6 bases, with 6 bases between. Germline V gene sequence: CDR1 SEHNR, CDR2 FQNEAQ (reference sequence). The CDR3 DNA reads TGTGCCAGCAGCTACCTATCCGGGGAGCTGTTTTTT. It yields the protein CASSYLSGELFF.

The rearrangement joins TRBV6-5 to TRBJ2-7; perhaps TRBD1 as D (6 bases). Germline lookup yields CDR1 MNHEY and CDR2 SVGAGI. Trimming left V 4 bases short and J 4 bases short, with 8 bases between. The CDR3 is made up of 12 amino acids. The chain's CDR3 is CASSSDRYEQYF. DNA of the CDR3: TGTGCCAGCAGTTCCGACAGGTACGAGCAGTACTTC.

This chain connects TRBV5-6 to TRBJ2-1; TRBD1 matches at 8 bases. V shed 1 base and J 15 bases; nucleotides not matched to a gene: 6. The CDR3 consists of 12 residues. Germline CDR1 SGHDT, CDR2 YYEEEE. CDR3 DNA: TGTGCCAGCAGCTTGACAGGGGGTCTCCCGTTCTTC. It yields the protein CASSLTGGLPFF.

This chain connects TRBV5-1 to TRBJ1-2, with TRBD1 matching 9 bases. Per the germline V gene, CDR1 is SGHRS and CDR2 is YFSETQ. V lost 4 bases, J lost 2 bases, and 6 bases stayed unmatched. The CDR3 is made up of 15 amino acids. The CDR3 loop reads CASSPGTGRNYGYTF. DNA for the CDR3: TGCGCCAGCAGCCCGGGGACAGGGAGGAACTATGGCTACACCTTC.

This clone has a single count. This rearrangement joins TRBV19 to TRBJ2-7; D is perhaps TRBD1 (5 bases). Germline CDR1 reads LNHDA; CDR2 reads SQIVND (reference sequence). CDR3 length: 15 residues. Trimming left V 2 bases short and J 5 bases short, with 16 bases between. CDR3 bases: TGTGCCAGTAGTATAAGTAGGGCAGGGTTCAACGAGCAGTACTTC. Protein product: CASSISRAGFNEQYF.

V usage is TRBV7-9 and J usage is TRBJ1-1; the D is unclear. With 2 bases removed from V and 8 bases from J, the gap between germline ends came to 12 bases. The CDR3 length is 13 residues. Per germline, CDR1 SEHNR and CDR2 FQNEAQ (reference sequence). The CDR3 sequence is CASSLSTPKEAFF. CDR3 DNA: TGTGCCAGCAGCTTATCGACACCCAAAGAAGCTTTCTTT.

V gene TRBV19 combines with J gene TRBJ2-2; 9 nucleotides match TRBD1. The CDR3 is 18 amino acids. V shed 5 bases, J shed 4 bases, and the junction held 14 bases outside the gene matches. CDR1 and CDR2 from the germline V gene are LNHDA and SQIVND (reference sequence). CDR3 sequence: CASSSWGPGQGFTGELFF. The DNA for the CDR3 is TGTGCCAGTAGTTCATGGGGCCCGGGACAGGGATTCACCGGGGAGCTGTTTTTT.